Following are 12 T cell receptor beta chains from one sample sequenced in a study of shared clonotypes between healthy human individuals. Assay: immunoSEQ multiplex PCR; the TCRdb copy retains only in-frame clones and omits some. The repertoire has some 2,400,000 clones, 90% to 97% of them found once; the top ten carry 0.1% to 0.15%. Sequencing input: naive CD4+ T cells sorted from blood. Subset indicated: CD45RA+ positively selected. Source of these receptors: a man in his late teens or twenties in good health.

This clone was recorded once. The V call is TRBV28, the J call TRBJ1-1, with D tentatively TRBD1 (6 bases). V shed 3 bases and J shed 1 base, with 18 bases lying between them. The CDR3 sequence is 17 residues long. Germline loops: CDR1 MDHEN, CDR2 SYDVKM. The CDR3 DNA sequence: TGTGCCAGCAGTTTGGGGATTAGGGGGAATTGGAACACTGAAGCTTTCTTT. Translating gives CASSLGIRGNWNTEAFF.

As regards this clone: This sample includes further DNA sequences coding for the same CDR3. The CDR3: CASSQDRGREKLFF. The DNA of the CDR3 is TGTGCCAGCAGCCAGGACAGGGGTCGTGAAAAACTGTTTTTT. V usage is TRBV7-2 and J usage is TRBJ1-4; 9 bases line up with TRBD1. With V trimmed by 5 bases and J by 7 bases, 5 bases remained unmatched. The CDR3 runs 14 residues. Germline CDR1 and CDR2: SGHTA and FQGNSA.

In the case of this clone: Other DNA sequences in the same sample also yield this CDR3. The chain couples TRBV7-9 to TRBJ1-3; unclear D gene. The CDR3 runs 14 residues. Germline lookup yields CDR1 SEHNR and CDR2 FQNEAQ (reference sequence). The V end lost 3 bases, the J end lost 0 bases, and 6 bases lay between the germline ends. This chain's CDR3 is CASSLAGSGNTIYF. As DNA, the CDR3 is TGTGCCAGCAGCTTGGCCGGCTCTGGAAACACCATATATTTT.

The chain links TRBV5-6 to TRBJ1-1; 7 bases align to TRBD1. Germline CDR1 and CDR2: SGHDT and YYEEEE. V trimming: 0 bases; J trimming: 7 bases; junction bases outside the gene matches: 15. The CDR3 is 17 amino acids. CDR3 in amino acids: CASSLVGVQGNRGEAFF. CDR3 sequence (DNA): TGTGCCAGCAGCTTGGTGGGGGTACAGGGGAACAGGGGTGAAGCTTTCTTT.

This clone appeared once. V and J are TRBV2 and TRBJ1-5; possible D gene TRBD1, 5 bases. The CDR3 length is 14 residues. V was shortened by 4 bases and J by 5 bases, with 12 bases between the two germline ends. Per germline, CDR1 SNHLY and CDR2 FYNNEI. The CDR3 DNA reads TGTGCCAGCAGTGGTAGGGGAAGGGATCAGCCCCAGCATTTT. It translates to CASSGRGRDQPQHF.

This clone was detected once. This sequence joins TRBV4-1 and TRBJ1-4; D unresolved. Germline V lookup: CDR1 MGHRA, CDR2 YSYEKL. CDR3 length equals 14 residues. V lost 3 bases, J lost 6 bases, and 11 bases lay in between. The CDR3 DNA reads TGCGCCAGCAGCCAGTCCCTCCGGGATGAAAAACTGTTTTTT. Encoded protein: CASSQSLRDEKLFF.

J is TRBJ1-5 and V is TRBV19; 9 nucleotides agree with TRBD1. V gave up 7 bases and J gave up 5 bases; unmatched junction bases: 6. This CDR3 has 14 residues. Germline V CDR1 and CDR2: LNHDA, SQIVND (reference sequence). CDR3 loop: CASNSGQGHQPQHF. CDR3 nucleotides: TGTGCCAGTAACTCGGGACAGGGACATCAGCCCCAGCATTTT.

The chain has TRBV30 and TRBJ1-4, with TRBD1 matching 7 bases. CDR3 size: 14 residues. Trimming cost V 5 bases and J 5 bases; bases outside gene matches: 8. Germline V CDR1 and CDR2: GTSNPN, SVGIG (reference sequence). In DNA, the CDR3 is TGTGCCTGGGGCTCGGGACAGAAAAATGAAAAACTGTTTTTT. Residues: CAWGSGQKNEKLFF.

V gene TRBV5-4 combines with J gene TRBJ2-2; D might be TRBD2 (5 bases). CDR1 and CDR2 from the germline V gene are SGHNT and YYREEE (reference sequence). CDR3 length: 15 residues. Trimming shortened V by 7 bases and J by 7 bases, and 20 bases separated the two germline ends. The CDR3 sequence: CASGSPAREGGELFF. The CDR3 bases are TGTGCCAGCGGGTCGCCGGCCCGTGAGGGCGGGGAGCTGTTTTTT.

The chain carries TRBV30 and TRBJ2-5; D is possibly TRBD2 (6 bases). Per the germline V gene, CDR1 is GTSNPN and CDR2 is SVGIG (reference sequence). The V end was cut by 5 bases, the J end by 2 bases, with 9 bases between. The CDR3 sequence is 12 residues long. This CDR3 reads CAWGRGQETQYF. DNA of the CDR3: TGTGCCTGGGGTCGGGGGCAAGAGACCCAGTACTTC. Combining the CDR3 with reference TRBV30 and TRBJ2-5 gives the whole variable domain SQTIHQWPATLVQPVGSPLSLECTVEGTSNPNLYWYRQAAGRGLQLLFYSVGIGQISSEVPQNLSASRPQDRQFILSSKKLLLSDSGFYLCAWGRGQETQYFGPGTRLLVL.

The chain has TRBV5-8 and TRBJ1-4; D is unresolved. The CDR3 totals 12 residues. The germline V gene has CDR1 SGHTS and CDR2 YDEGEE. V was pared by 4 bases and J by 5 bases, with 6 bases between. The CDR3 DNA reads as TGTGCCAGCAGCCCGAGGAATGAAAAACTGTTTTTT. This gives the protein CASSPRNEKLFF.

The CDR3 sequence: CASSIGETVATQYF. CDR3 sequence (DNA): TGTGCCAGTAGTATAGGGGAGACCGTCGCGACCCAGTACTTC. The chain carries TRBV19 and TRBJ2-5; D might be TRBD2 (5 bases). The V end was cut by 1 base, the J end by 7 bases, with 13 bases between. CDR1 and CDR2 (germline): LNHDA, SQIVND (reference sequence). The CDR3 length is 14 residues.